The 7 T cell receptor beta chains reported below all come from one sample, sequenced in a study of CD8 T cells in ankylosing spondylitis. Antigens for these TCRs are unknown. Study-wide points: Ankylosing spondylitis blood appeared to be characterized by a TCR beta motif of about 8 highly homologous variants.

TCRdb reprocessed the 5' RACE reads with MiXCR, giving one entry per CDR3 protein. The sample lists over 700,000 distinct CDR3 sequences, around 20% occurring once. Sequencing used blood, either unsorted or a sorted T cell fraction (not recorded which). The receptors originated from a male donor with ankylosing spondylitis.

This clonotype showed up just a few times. CDR3 DNA sequence: TGCGCCAGCAGCCCCGGGACAGGGGGATTTGACACTGAAGCTTTCTTT. This gives the protein CASSPGTGGFDTEAFF. This chain uses TRBV5-1 with TRBJ1-1; TRBD1 matches 11 bases. Germline values: CDR1 SGHRS, CDR2 YFSETQ. This CDR3 is 16 amino acids long. With V trimmed by 4 bases and J by 3 bases, 8 bases remained unmatched.

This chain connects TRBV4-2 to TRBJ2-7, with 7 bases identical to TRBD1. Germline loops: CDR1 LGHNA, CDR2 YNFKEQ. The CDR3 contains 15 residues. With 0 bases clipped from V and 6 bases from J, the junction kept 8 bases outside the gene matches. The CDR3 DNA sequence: TGTGCCAGCAGCCAAGAGGACAGAGGGGGCGCCGAGCAGTACTTC. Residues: CASSQEDRGGAEQYF.

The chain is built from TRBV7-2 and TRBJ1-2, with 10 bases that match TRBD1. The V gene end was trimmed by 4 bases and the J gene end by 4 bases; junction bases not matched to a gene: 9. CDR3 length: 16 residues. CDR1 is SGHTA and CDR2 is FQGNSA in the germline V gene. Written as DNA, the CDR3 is TGTGCCAGCAGCTCCTTTGGGGGGGACAGGGGCTATGGCTACACCTTC. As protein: CASSSFGGDRGYGYTF.

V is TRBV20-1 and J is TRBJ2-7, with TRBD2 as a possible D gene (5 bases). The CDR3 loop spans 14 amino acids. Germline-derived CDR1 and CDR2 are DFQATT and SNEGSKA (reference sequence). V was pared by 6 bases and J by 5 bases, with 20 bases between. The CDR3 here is CSAPFRDTINEQYF. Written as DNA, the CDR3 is TGCAGTGCCCCATTCCGGGATACTATTAACGAGCAGTACTTC.

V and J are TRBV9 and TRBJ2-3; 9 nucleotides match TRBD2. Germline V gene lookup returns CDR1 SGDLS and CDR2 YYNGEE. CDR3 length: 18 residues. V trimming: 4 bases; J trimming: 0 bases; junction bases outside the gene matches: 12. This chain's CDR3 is CASSSLLAGEPSTDTQYF. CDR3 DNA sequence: TGTGCCAGCAGCTCTCTTTTAGCGGGAGAGCCCAGCACAGATACGCAGTATTTT.

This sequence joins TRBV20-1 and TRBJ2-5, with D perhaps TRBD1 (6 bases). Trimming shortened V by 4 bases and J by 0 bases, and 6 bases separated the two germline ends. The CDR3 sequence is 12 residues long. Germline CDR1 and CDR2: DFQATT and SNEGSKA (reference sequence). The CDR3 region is CSANRDQETQYF. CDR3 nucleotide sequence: TGCAGTGCTAACAGGGACCAAGAGACCCAGTACTTC.

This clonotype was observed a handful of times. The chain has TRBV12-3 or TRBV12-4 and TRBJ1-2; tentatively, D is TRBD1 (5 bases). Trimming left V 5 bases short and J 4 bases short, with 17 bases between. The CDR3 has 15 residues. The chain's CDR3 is CASSPGVGTSYGYTF. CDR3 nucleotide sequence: TGTGCCAGCAGTCCCGGGGTTGGGACCTCCTATGGCTACACCTTC.